This T cell receptor beta chain emerged from a study of blood T cell repertoires in COVID-19. About the research overall: The origin of the acute and convalescent COVID-19 samples was the United States, Italy and Spain.

Participant age was roughly 18 to 100 years, and participants resided in 24 US areas. Participants were placed into cohorts based on the clinical history they reported. Authors' analysis steps: Reference gene primer amplification in the assay estimated nucleated cell counts. Sequencing used immunoSEQ multiplex PCR; TCRdb keeps in-frame clones, though not all of them. The DNA was the basis for D and trimming; V, J and clone size are from that table. The sample contains some 340,000 clones, around nine tenths of which appear only once. The clonotype originates from a woman between 25 and 40 years old who had been exposed to COVID-19. Sequenced input: PBMCs or T cells enriched from blood (not recorded which).

Here the CDR3 DNA reads TGTGCCAGCAGTCCACAGGGGGCTGGGGCCAACGTCCTGACTTTC. The encoded protein is CASSPQGAGANVLTF. The chain couples TRBV27 to TRBJ2-6; TRBD1 aligns across 8 bases. Trimming at V came to 5 bases and at J to 2 bases, leaving 2 bases not matched to a gene. CDR3 size: 15 residues. Per the germline V gene, CDR1 is MNHEY and CDR2 is SMNVEV (reference sequence).